This T cell receptor (beta chain) originates from a study of blood T cell repertoires in COVID-19. Study-level information: The United States, Italy and Spain provided the acute and convalescent COVID-19 samples. Sources were T cells, B-cell-depleted T cells, or PBMCs; the material itself was cDNA or gDNA.

The CDR3 is 15 amino acids. V lost 0 bases to trimming and J lost 4 bases, with 12 bases between them. Germline CDR1 and CDR2: LNHNV and YYDKDF (reference sequence). As handled by the study authors: Reference gene primer amplification gave estimated nucleated cell counts. Profiled with immunoSEQ multiplex PCR; TCRdb holds only in-frame clones, not every one. D and trimming come from the DNA, and the V and J calls and clone size come from that table. The data show about 97,000 clones, approximately 87% seen once. The V call is TRBV15, the J call TRBJ2-5; a weak D match, TRBD2 (6 bases). Source material: peripheral blood. The clonotype originates from a human donor in a cohort sampled during active COVID-19. The CDR3 nucleotides read TGTGCCACCAGCAGAGACCTCGGGAGTATAGAGACCCAGTACTTC. It codes for CATSRDLGSIETQYF.